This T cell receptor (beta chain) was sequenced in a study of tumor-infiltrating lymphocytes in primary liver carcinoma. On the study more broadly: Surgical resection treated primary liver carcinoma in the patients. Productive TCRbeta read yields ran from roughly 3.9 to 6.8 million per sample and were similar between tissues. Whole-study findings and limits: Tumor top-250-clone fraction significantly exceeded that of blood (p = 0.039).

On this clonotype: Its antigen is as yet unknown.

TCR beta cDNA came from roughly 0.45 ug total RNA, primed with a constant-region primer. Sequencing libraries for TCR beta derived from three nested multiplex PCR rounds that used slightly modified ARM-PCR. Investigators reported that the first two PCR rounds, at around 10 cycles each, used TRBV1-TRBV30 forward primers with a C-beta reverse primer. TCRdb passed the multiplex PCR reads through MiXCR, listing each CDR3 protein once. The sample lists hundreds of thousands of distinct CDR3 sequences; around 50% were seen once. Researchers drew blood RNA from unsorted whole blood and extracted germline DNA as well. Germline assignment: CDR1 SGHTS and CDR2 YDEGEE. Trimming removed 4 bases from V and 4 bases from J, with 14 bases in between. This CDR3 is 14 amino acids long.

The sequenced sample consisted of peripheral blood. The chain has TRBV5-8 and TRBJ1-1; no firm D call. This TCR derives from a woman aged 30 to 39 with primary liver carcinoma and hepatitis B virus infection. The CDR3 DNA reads TGTGCCAGCAGCGGGAGGGTCAGGAGCACTGAAGCTTTCTTT. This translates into CASSGRVRSTEAFF.